One and the same sample provided the 28 T cell receptor beta chains below, sequenced in a study of identical twins. TCRdb re-derived calls from the 5' RACE reads in MiXCR, one entry per CDR3 protein. The sample holds 650,000 to 750,000 distinct CDR3 sequences, approximately 21% seen once. The sample was also reused in another study, on T cells expressing NK-cell markers.

The specimen was PBMCs. The receptor source for this set is a woman aged 18-30 years in good health.

V is TRBV20-1 and J is TRBJ1-2, with D possibly TRBD1 on 6 matching bases. Germline lookup yields CDR1 DFQATT and CDR2 SNEGSKA (reference sequence). This CDR3 comprises 13 residues. The V end lost 0 bases, the J end lost 7 bases, and 12 bases lay between the germline ends. CDR3 loop: CSAREGRGVGYTF. DNA for the CDR3: TGCAGTGCTAGAGAGGGCAGGGGTGTTGGCTACACCTTC.

This chain connects TRBV30 to TRBJ1-5; D gene unclear. CDR3 length: 13 residues. V lost 2 bases to trimming and J lost 4 bases, with 9 bases between them. From germline, CDR1 is GTSNPN and CDR2 SVGIG (reference sequence). CDR3: CAWSTLGNQPQHF. The CDR3 DNA reads as TGTGCCTGGAGTACGCTTGGAAATCAGCCCCAGCATTTT.

In nucleotides, the CDR3 is TGTGCCAGCAGCTTAGGACGGGGTCTGGCCTCCTACGAGCAGTACTTC. Protein product: CASSLGRGLASYEQYF. The genes are TRBV7-2 and TRBJ2-7; TRBD2 is a possible D gene (5 bases). Germline values: CDR1 SGHTA, CDR2 FQGNSA. The CDR3 sequence is 16 residues long. V was trimmed by 1 base and J by 0 bases, leaving 13 bases between them. The full variable domain, rest sourced from reference TRBV7-2 and TRBJ2-7, is GAGVSQSPSNKVTEKGKDVELRCDPISGHTALYWYRQSLGQGLEFLIYFQGNSAPDKSGLPSDRFSAERTGGSVSTLTIQRTQQEDSAVYLCASSLGRGLASYEQYFGPGTRLTVT.

The gene calls are TRBV4-3 and TRBJ2-1, with a weak D call TRBD2 (6 bases). V was trimmed by 2 bases and J by 2 bases, leaving 10 bases between them. The CDR3 runs 15 residues. Germline CDR1 is LGHNA and CDR2 is YSLEER. The CDR3 here is CASSQRTGAYNEQFF. The CDR3, as DNA: TGCGCCAGCAGCCAAAGGACGGGGGCCTACAATGAGCAGTTCTTC.

The chain links TRBV4-3 to TRBJ1-2, with TRBD1 matching 7 bases. Germline lookup yields CDR1 LGHNA and CDR2 YSLEER. V was pared by 5 bases and J by 2 bases, with 5 bases of the junction left unmatched. The CDR3 loop spans 14 amino acids. CDR3 DNA sequence: TGCGCCAGCAGCAAGTCGGGACAGAACTATGGCTACACCTTC. This gives the protein CASSKSGQNYGYTF.

This clonotype was counted between two and nine times. V and J are TRBV5-1 and TRBJ2-2; the D is unclear. The germline CDR1 and CDR2 sequences are SGHRS and YFSETQ. Trimming took off 1 base at V and 6 bases at J, with 7 bases between the two ends. This CDR3 comprises 13 residues. The CDR3 region has the DNA TGCGCCAGCAGCTTGTTTCCCTCCGGGGAGCTGTTTTTT. It is translated as CASSLFPSGELFF.

DNA of the CDR3: TGTGCCAGCAGCAAAGACAGGTTAGATCAGCCCCAGCATTTT. It yields the protein CASSKDRLDQPQHF. This sequence joins TRBV12-3 or TRBV12-4 and TRBJ1-5, with D tentatively TRBD1 (6 bases). The V and J ends lost 6 bases and 5 bases respectively, with 14 bases between them. The CDR3 loop spans 14 amino acids.

The table lists this clonotype with a few counts. The rearrangement joins TRBV10-3 to TRBJ2-2; TRBD1 is a possible D gene (5 bases). The V end was cut by 0 bases, the J end by 2 bases, with 7 bases between. Germline-derived CDR1 and CDR2 are ENHRY and SYGVKD. The CDR3 totals 15 residues. CDR3 loop: CAISESDSNTGELFF. The CDR3 DNA reads as TGTGCCATCAGTGAGTCAGACAGCAACACCGGGGAGCTGTTTTTT.

There are a few counts of this clonotype. The chain joins TRBV12-3 or TRBV12-4 to TRBJ2-1; possible D gene TRBD2, 8 bases. The CDR3 spans 15 residues. V shed 5 bases and J shed 6 bases, with 17 bases lying between them. The CDR3 reads CASSPREGAINEQFF. The CDR3 DNA reads as TGTGCCAGCAGTCCTCGGGAGGGGGCCATCAATGAGCAGTTCTTC.

This clonotype was picked up many times. J is TRBJ2-7 and V is TRBV29-1, with 9 bases identical to TRBD1. CDR3 length equals 15 residues. V was pared by 6 bases and J by 3 bases, with 12 bases of the junction left unmatched. Germline V gene sequence: CDR1 SQVTM, CDR2 ANQGSEA. CDR3 amino acids: CSVSSPGTGFYEQYF. CDR3 nucleotides: TGCAGCGTGAGTAGCCCCGGGACAGGGTTCTACGAGCAGTACTTC.

The chain combines TRBV6-2 or TRBV6-3 with TRBJ1-1; D unclear. Germline lookup yields CDR1 MNHEY and CDR2 SVGEGT. V gave up 2 bases and J gave up 1 base, with 5 bases separating them. CDR3 length equals 13 residues. Here the CDR3 DNA reads TGTGCCAGCAGTTACCATAGGAACACTGAAGCTTTCTTT. Its translation: CASSYHRNTEAFF.

This clonotype was counted between two and nine times. The CDR3 bases are TGTGCCAGCAGCCTCTTCGGGGGGACACAAAGCTACGAGCAGTACTTC. This codes for CASSLFGGTQSYEQYF. This chain connects TRBV11-2 to TRBJ2-7; D perhaps matches TRBD2 (7 bases). The CDR3 spans 16 residues. Trimming took off 5 bases at V and 3 bases at J, with 20 bases between the two ends. Germline V gives CDR1 SGHAT, CDR2 FQNNGV.

This clonotype was counted a few times. The rearrangement uses TRBV12-3 or TRBV12-4 and TRBJ2-7, with a tentative D call TRBD2 (6 bases). V lost 8 bases, J lost 7 bases, and 15 bases lay in between. The CDR3 length is 12 residues. This chain's CDR3 is CASQRGGLEQYF. Here the CDR3 DNA reads TGTGCCAGCCAGCGTGGAGGGTTAGAGCAGTACTTC.

Ten or more counts support this clonotype. V gene TRBV29-1 combines with J gene TRBJ1-4, with 8 bases matching TRBD1. Germline CDR1 and CDR2: SQVTM and ANQGSEA. The CDR3 spans 14 residues. V shed 5 bases, J shed 4 bases, and the junction held 6 bases outside the gene matches. The CDR3 is CSVTRTGFNEKLFF. The CDR3 nucleotides are TGCAGCGTTACCCGGACAGGGTTTAATGAAAAACTGTTTTTT.

The chain recombines TRBV9 with TRBJ2-1; D is possibly TRBD2 (6 bases). Germline-derived CDR1 and CDR2 are SGDLS and YYNGEE. V was clipped by 0 bases and J by 3 bases, with 10 bases between them. The CDR3 has 15 amino acids. The CDR3 here is CASSVELAFYNEQFF. CDR3 nucleotides: TGTGCCAGCAGCGTAGAACTAGCATTCTACAATGAGCAGTTCTTC.

This clonotype was observed at least ten times. The chain joins TRBV18 to TRBJ2-7, with D perhaps being TRBD1 or TRBD2 (5 bases each). Germline assignment: CDR1 KGHSH and CDR2 LQKENI. The V and J ends lost 1 base and 4 bases respectively, with 11 bases between them. The CDR3 has 14 residues. Here the CDR3 DNA reads TGTGCCAGCTCACCACTGGGGGATGGATACGAGCAGTACTTC. Its translation is CASSPLGDGYEQYF.

There are a few counts of this clonotype. This chain connects TRBV5-6 to TRBJ2-4, with TRBD2 identical over 10 bases. CDR1 is SGHDT, CDR2 YYEEEE, per germline. This CDR3 has 18 residues. Losses at the gene ends were 1 base for V and 0 bases for J; bases not matched to a gene: 7. The CDR3 here is CASSLWGGLAIAKNIQYF. The CDR3 coding sequence is TGTGCCAGCAGCTTGTGGGGGGGACTAGCGATAGCCAAAAACATTCAGTACTTC.

There are many counts of this clonotype. The chain employs TRBV20-1 and TRBJ2-7, with 11 bases fitting TRBD2. V lost 3 bases, J lost 0 bases, and 10 bases stayed unmatched. The CDR3 is 17 amino acids. Germline V gene lookup returns CDR1 DFQATT and CDR2 SNEGSKA (reference sequence). The CDR3 sequence is CSARLASGRTSSYEQYF. The CDR3 DNA is TGCAGTGCTAGGTTGGCTAGCGGGAGGACTAGCTCCTACGAGCAGTACTTC.

The chain joins TRBV7-6 to TRBJ1-1, with unresolved D. Deletions cut 1 base from V and 3 bases from J, with 6 bases between. CDR1 and CDR2 from the germline V gene are SGHVS and FNYEAQ. This CDR3 has 13 residues. The CDR3 loop is CASSLDKHTEAFF. CDR3 nucleotides: TGTGCCAGCAGCTTAGATAAACACACTGAAGCTTTCTTT.

The J gene is TRBJ2-2, the V gene TRBV29-1; D is possibly TRBD1 (6 bases). V lost 7 bases and J lost 6, with 18 bases in between. From germline, CDR1 is SQVTM and CDR2 ANQGSEA. CDR3 size: 14 residues. For the CDR3, the DNA is TGCAGCGGGGCAGGGGCGAAGTCGGCCGGGGAGCTGTTTTTT. Translated, it gives CSGAGAKSAGELFF.

V is TRBV29-1 and J is TRBJ2-3; 7 bases line up with TRBD2. V dropped 5 bases and J dropped 2; count of bases not matched to a gene: 4. Germline V CDR1 and CDR2: SQVTM, ANQGSEA. The CDR3 is made up of 13 amino acids. The DNA for the CDR3 is TGCAGCGTTACGGGAGGCCCCACAGATACGCAGTATTTT. Amino acid sequence: CSVTGGPTDTQYF.

The V and J genes are TRBV6-1 and TRBJ1-1; D not resolved. V gave up 9 bases and J gave up 5 bases, with 10 bases separating them. There are 11 residues in the CDR3. The V gene's germline CDR1 is MNHNS and CDR2 SASEGT. The CDR3 DNA sequence: TGTGCCAGTGAACCAGGTACTGAAGCTTTCTTT. This codes for CASEPGTEAFF.

This clonotype was found a few times. V gene TRBV24-1 combines with J gene TRBJ2-2; the D gene is possibly TRBD2 (5 bases). Trimming removed 10 bases from V and 5 bases from J, with 13 bases in between. Germline loops: CDR1 KGHDR, CDR2 SFDVKD. This CDR3 is built from 13 residues. CDR3 sequence: CATTDPGTGELFF. DNA of the CDR3: TGTGCCACGACGGACCCGGGGACCGGGGAGCTGTTTTTT.

This chain links TRBV29-1 with TRBJ1-1; 7 nucleotides match TRBD1. The germline CDR1 and CDR2 sequences are SQVTM and ANQGSEA. This CDR3 has 14 amino acids. V trimming: 5 bases; J trimming: 5 bases; junction bases outside the gene matches: 11. CDR3 in DNA: TGCAGCGTTCGGGAACAGGGGTTGAGGACTGAAGCTTTCTTT. Encoded protein: CSVREQGLRTEAFF.

A few counts support this clonotype. The chain employs TRBV28 and TRBJ2-7; D is possibly TRBD1 or TRBD2 (6 bases each). This CDR3 has 19 residues. Germline CDR1 reads MDHEN; CDR2 reads SYDVKM. V was trimmed by 1 base and J by 3 bases, leaving 25 bases between them. CDR3 nucleotides: TGTGCCAGCAGTTTATCCCGAGTGAGGAGGGACACGAAGTTCTACGAGCAGTACTTC. It specifies CASSLSRVRRDTKFYEQYF.

This clonotype has only a few counts. V and J are TRBV12-3 or TRBV12-4 and TRBJ2-2; 12 bases are shared with TRBD1. The CDR3 runs to 14 residues. The V gene end was trimmed by 11 bases and the J gene end by 4 bases; junction bases not matched to a gene: 5. As DNA, the CDR3 is TGTGCCGGGGGACAGGGGGCAGGCACCGGGGAGCTGTTTTTT. This gives the protein CAGGQGAGTGELFF.

The V and J genes are TRBV12-3 or TRBV12-4 and TRBJ1-3; no reliable D call. The germline V and J ends were trimmed by 6 bases and 8 bases, with 8 bases remaining between them. The CDR3 spans 11 residues. This chain's CDR3 is CASRAFDTIYF. CDR3 sequence (DNA): TGTGCCAGCAGGGCGTTCGACACCATATATTTT.

The genes are TRBV25-1 and TRBJ2-2, with 9 bases identical to TRBD1. The CDR3 has 17 amino acids. Trimming removed 6 bases from V and 0 bases from J; junction bases left unmatched: 8. The germline V gene encodes CDR1 MGHDK and CDR2 SYGVNS. CDR3 in DNA: TGTGCCAGCAGCCTCACCAACAGGGGGCCGAACACCGGGGAGCTGTTTTTT. As protein: CASSLTNRGPNTGELFF. The full variable domain, completed using reference TRBV25-1 and TRBJ2-2, is EADIYQTPRYLVIGTGKKITLECSQTMGHDKMYWYQQDPGMELHLIHYSYGVNSTEKGDLSSESTVSRIRTEHFPLTLESARPSHTSQYLCASSLTNRGPNTGELFFGEGSRLTVL.